This T cell receptor beta chain was sequenced in a study of cytomegalovirus exposure and HLA in healthy donors. For this clone: Its antigen is unknown.

The germline CDR1 and CDR2 sequences are WSHSY and SAAADI. The CDR3 has 13 amino acids. V lost 6 bases, J lost 5 bases, and 10 bases lay in between. Assay used: immunoSEQ multiplex PCR; TCRdb lists only in-frame clones, some missing. Of under 250,000 clones in the sample, around nine tenths were seen once. Study-level results: Associated with cytomegalovirus, according to the listing, were around 160 TCR beta chains. Reported results showed that the classifier diagnosed cytomegalovirus status with high specificity and sensitivity. The tendency of first-cohort TCR clusters to co-occur in the 100 to 150 validation repertoires emerged from a later analysis. Three chains linked to CMV were shown in vitro to be specific for CMV antigens.

The rearrangement joins TRBV10-2 to TRBJ2-2, with D maybe TRBD1 (6 bases). The source is a man younger than 30 in good health and CMV-seronegative. Sequencing input: PBMCs. The CDR3 region has the DNA TGCGCCAGCAGAACAGGGTTTACCGGGGAGCTGTTTTTT. It is translated as CASRTGFTGELFF.